This TCR beta chain was recovered during a study of identical twins. Findings and limits, study-wide: Models predicted too little out-of-frame TCR alpha sharing in monozygotic twins. Carriage of fewer insertions was seen in abundant cord blood beta clonotypes, whereas memory repertoires showed none.

This clonotype has a handful of counts. No antigen is known for it. In TCRdb, the 5' RACE reads were re-called with MiXCR into one record per CDR3 protein. The table shows about 200,000 distinct CDR3 sequences, with approximately 15% occurring only once. Trimming stripped 5 bases from V and 2 bases from J, with 13 bases between. In germline, CDR1 is MNHNS, CDR2 SASEGT. This CDR3 spans 14 amino acids. These data also formed part of another study, on T cells expressing NK-cell markers. That study adds: Most of the eight sequenced donors tested HCMV-seropositive; one tested seronegative.

Sample: CD8+ T cells sorted from blood. This rearrangement joins TRBV6-1 to TRBJ2-7; D unresolved. This TCR was sampled from a woman in her late teens or twenties in good health. The CDR3 sequence is CASSPTTDPYEQYF. Written as DNA, the CDR3 is TGTGCCAGCAGTCCAACTACCGATCCCTACGAGCAGTACTTC.